Sequencing of this TCR beta chain was carried out in a study of CD8+ T cells in alopecia areata. Germline loops: CDR1 MNHEY, CDR2 SMNVEV (reference sequence). The V gene lost 6 bases and the J gene lost 1 base, with 18 bases spanning the gap. The CDR3 has 16 residues. As to treatment: oral pan-JAK inhibitor, 5-10 mg twice daily. RNA, once extracted, was reverse transcribed into cDNA for use as the sequencing template. Sequencing used immunoSEQ multiplex PCR; TCRdb keeps in-frame clones, though not all of them. The sample lists some 120,000 clones; about 60% were seen once. The sequence came from a human donor with alopecia areata. The genes are TRBV27 and TRBJ1-2; maybe TRBD1 (5 bases). The sequencing used CD8+ T cells sorted from blood, collected at week 24, from a patient treated with tofacitinib. The CDR3 spells CASRFLTDSDNYGYTF. For the CDR3, the DNA is TGTGCCAGCAGATTTCTCACCGACAGCGATAACTATGGCTACACCTTC.